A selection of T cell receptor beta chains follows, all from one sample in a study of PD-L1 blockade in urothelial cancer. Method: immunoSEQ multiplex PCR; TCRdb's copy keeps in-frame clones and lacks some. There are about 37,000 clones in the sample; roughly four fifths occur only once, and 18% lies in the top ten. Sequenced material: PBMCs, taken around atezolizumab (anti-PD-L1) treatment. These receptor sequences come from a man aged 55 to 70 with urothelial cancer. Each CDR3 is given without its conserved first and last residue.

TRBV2	ASGGGRGEKLF
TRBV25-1	ASSESVTGSGELF
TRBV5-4	ASSLRGLGWDGYT
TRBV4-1	ASSRYGTGNSNQPQH
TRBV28	ASSGADEQY
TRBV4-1	ASSHPRTGNQETQY
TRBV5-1	ASSSAGTRGADTQY
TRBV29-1	SVALANPSTDTQY
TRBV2	ATNTGTGISPLH
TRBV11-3	ASSLEAESEQY
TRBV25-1	ASASKQGTYEQY
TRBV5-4	ASSWGGGATNEKLF
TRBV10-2	ASSETLDTGNTIY
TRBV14	ASSLGRGPYEQY
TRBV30	AWGGLGFRGGYT
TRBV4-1	ASSRVGWGAEAF
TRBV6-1	ASSTGPNQPQH
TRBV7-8	ASSLRGLAGASTDTQY
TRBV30	AADRRYDEQY
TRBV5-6	ASSYGTGLETQY
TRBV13	ASSGGKWGGAVYNEQF
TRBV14	ASSQVWGQTYEQY
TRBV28	ASSSQGGEQY
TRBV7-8	ASSDDRGVEQY
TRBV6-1	ASRVNRGQYEQY
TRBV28	ASSSPAGGQDTEAF
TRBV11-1	ASSHRGEQY
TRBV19	ASSRPPGQSTDTQY
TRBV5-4	ASSRPGQGRETQY
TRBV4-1	ASSQAQGGQPQH
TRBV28	ASSFSGSYGYT
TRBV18	ASSPLQPGNSEKLF
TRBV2	ASSPEGAEAF
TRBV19	ASSIASRGAPLH
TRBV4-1	ASSQDPGSQYGYT
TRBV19	ASSINREGNQPQH
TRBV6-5	ASSYEVGNTEAF
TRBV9	ASSVSGGLTGELF
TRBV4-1	ASSQGGLAGPPDTQY
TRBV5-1	ASSFSYRDEGYT
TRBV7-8	ASSPRQATSTDTQY
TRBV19	ASSKGQGPETQY